This entry is about one TCR beta chain. The target antigen is unknown. This sample was included in a study of blood T cells in healthy people across ages. For the second PCR, which ran for about 7 to 11 cycles, a sample-barcoded 5' primer and a J-beta primer mix were used. One entry per CDR3 protein, called by TCRdb with MiXCR from the 5' RACE reads. The profile shows about 700,000 distinct CDR3 sequences, roughly 32% of them singletons. Study-wide points: Naive and antigen-experienced cells could not be conclusively compared, given unsorted PBMCs.

CDR1 and CDR2 (germline): MGHDK, SYGVNS. The V end lost 4 bases, the J end lost 0 bases, and 10 bases lay between the germline ends. CDR3 length: 15 residues. Sequencing was done on a sample of blood. This chain links TRBV25-1 with TRBJ2-1; either TRBD1 or TRBD2 may fit D (5 bases each). The TCR originated in a woman older than 75 in good health. In DNA, the CDR3 is TGTGCCAGCAGTGGCAGGGAGAGCTCCTACAATGAGCAGTTCTTC. Translating gives CASSGRESSYNEQFF.